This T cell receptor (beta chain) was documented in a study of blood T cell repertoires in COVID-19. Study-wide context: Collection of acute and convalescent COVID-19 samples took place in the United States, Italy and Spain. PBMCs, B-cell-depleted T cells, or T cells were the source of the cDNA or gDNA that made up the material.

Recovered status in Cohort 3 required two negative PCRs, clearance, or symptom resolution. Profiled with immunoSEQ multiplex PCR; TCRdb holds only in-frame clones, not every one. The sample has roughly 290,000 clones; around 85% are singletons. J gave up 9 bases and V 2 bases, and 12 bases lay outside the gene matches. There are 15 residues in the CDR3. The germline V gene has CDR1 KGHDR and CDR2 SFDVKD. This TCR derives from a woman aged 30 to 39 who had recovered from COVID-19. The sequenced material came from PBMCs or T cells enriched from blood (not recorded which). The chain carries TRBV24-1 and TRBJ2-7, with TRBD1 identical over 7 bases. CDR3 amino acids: CATSDSGTVPPGQYF. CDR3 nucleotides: TGTGCCACCAGTGATTCCGGGACAGTCCCCCCCGGGCAGTACTTC.